The 27 T cell receptor beta chains listed next were all sequenced from one sample in a study of cytomegalovirus exposure and HLA in healthy donors. Here immunoSEQ multiplex PCR was the method, and the copy in TCRdb shows in-frame clones only, minus some. The sample lists about 150,000 clones, about 89% occurring once. Input material: PBMCs. These receptors came from a woman aged 18 to 35 in good health and CMV-seropositive.

The CDR3 sequence is CASSGTRDNEQFF. The DNA of the CDR3 is TGTGCCAGCAGTGGGACTAGGGACAATGAGCAGTTCTTC. The chain has TRBV2 and TRBJ2-1, with TRBD2 identical over 7 bases. There are 13 residues in the CDR3. The V and J ends lost 4 bases and 5 bases, in that order; junction bases with no gene match: 2. In germline, CDR1 is SNHLY, CDR2 FYNNEI.

J is TRBJ2-7 and V is TRBV28; no firm D call. Germline V gives CDR1 MDHEN, CDR2 SYDVKM. V was pared by 2 bases and J by 5 bases, with 4 bases between. The CDR3 runs to 11 residues. The CDR3 bases are TGTGCCAGCAGTTTACGTCACGAGCAGTACTTC. Protein product: CASSLRHEQYF.

The chain combines TRBV19 with TRBJ2-7; a weak D match, TRBD1 (6 bases). The CDR3 has 15 amino acids. Deletions cut 6 bases from V and 2 bases from J, with 17 bases between. Germline lookup yields CDR1 LNHDA and CDR2 SQIVND (reference sequence). The CDR3 loop is CASSEPQGKAYEQYF. CDR3 in DNA: TGTGCCAGTAGCGAACCCCAGGGGAAAGCCTACGAGCAGTACTTC.

The chain is built from TRBV7-2 and TRBJ2-7; the match to TRBD2 covers 9 bases. Germline CDR1 reads SGHTA; CDR2 reads FQGNSA. This CDR3 contains 19 residues. Trimming removed 2 bases from V and 3 bases from J; junction bases left unmatched: 17. The CDR3 sequence is CASSLKGARGRADRYEQYF. As DNA, the CDR3 is TGTGCCAGCAGCTTAAAAGGGGCTCGCGGGAGGGCCGATCGCTACGAGCAGTACTTC.

The chain has TRBV7-9 and TRBJ2-1; 7 nucleotides line up with TRBD2. Unmatched junction bases numbered 14, after V lost 7 bases and J lost 14 bases. Germline V gene data show CDR1 as SEHNR and CDR2 as FQNEAQ (reference sequence). This CDR3 region has 13 residues. In DNA, the CDR3 is TGTGCCAGCACCGCTCCTAGCGGAACAAGAAAGTTCTTC. It encodes CASTAPSGTRKFF.

The chain combines TRBV11-2 with TRBJ2-1; TRBD1 agrees at 7 bases. Germline lookup yields CDR1 SGHAT and CDR2 FQNNGV. There are 15 residues in the CDR3. V dropped 3 bases and J dropped 1; count of bases not matched to a gene: 3. CDR3 in DNA: TGTGCCAGCAGCTTCCCAGGGGGATCCTACAATGAGCAGTTCTTC. Amino acid sequence: CASSFPGGSYNEQFF.

This clone showed up just once. The rearrangement links TRBV27 to TRBJ2-7; tentative D call: TRBD1 (7 bases). Germline-derived CDR1 and CDR2 are MNHEY and SMNVEV (reference sequence). This CDR3 has 14 amino acids. The V end was cut by 5 bases, the J end by 6 bases, with 17 bases between. The CDR3 DNA reads TGTGCCAGCAGTCGGGGGCCAGGGGGGATCGAGCAGTACTTC. Its protein is CASSRGPGGIEQYF.

The CDR3 DNA follows: TGTGCCAGCAGCCAAGACCTTTCACAGGGCTACGAGCAGTACTTC. Residues: CASSQDLSQGYEQYF. J is TRBJ2-7 and V is TRBV4-2; a possible D gene is TRBD1 (6 bases). CDR3 length equals 15 residues. Looked up from germline, CDR1 is LGHNA and CDR2 is YNFKEQ. V was pared by 0 bases and J by 3 bases, with 12 bases between.

The chain joins TRBV5-6 to TRBJ2-7; D perhaps matches TRBD2 (5 bases). Trimming cost V 0 bases and J 3 bases, with 7 bases left between them. In germline, CDR1 is SGHDT, CDR2 YYEEEE. The CDR3 runs to 13 residues. CDR3 protein: CASSLVGVYEQYF. The CDR3 DNA reads TGTGCCAGCAGCTTGGTGGGAGTCTACGAGCAGTACTTC.

J is TRBJ2-1 and V is TRBV5-4; 7 bases match TRBD2. The trim removed 4 bases at V and 4 bases at J, leaving 11 bases unmatched. The germline V gene encodes CDR1 SGHNT and CDR2 YYREEE (reference sequence). CDR3 length: 16 amino acids. CDR3 sequence reads: CASSPGGREDYNEQFF. The CDR3 nucleotides read TGTGCCAGCAGCCCCGGGGGACGGGAGGATTACAATGAGCAGTTCTTC. Complete variable domain (other parts from reference TRBV5-4 and TRBJ2-1): ETGVTQSPTHLIKTRGQQVTLRCSSQSGHNTVSWYQQALGQGPQFIFQYYREEENGRGNFPPRFSGLQFPNYSSELNVNALELDDSALYLCASSPGGREDYNEQFFGPGTRLTVL.

In this sample, this clone turned up once. The chain has TRBV5-5 and TRBJ1-2, with D unclear. Germline CDR1 SGHKS, CDR2 YYEKEE (reference sequence). CDR3 length: 14 amino acids. Trimming stripped 0 bases from V and 3 bases from J, with 9 bases between. The CDR3 spells CASSLEELYYGYTF. Here the CDR3 DNA reads TGTGCCAGCAGCTTGGAGGAGCTCTACTATGGCTACACCTTC.

V gene TRBV9 combines with J gene TRBJ2-1, with TRBD2 matching over 11 bases. Germline V CDR1 and CDR2: SGDLS, YYNGEE. Unmatched junction bases numbered 7, after V lost 3 bases and J lost 8 bases. The CDR3 is made up of 15 amino acids. The DNA for the CDR3 is TGTGCCAGCAGCGCCGGGACTAGCGGTGGGGATGAGCAGTTCTTC. Translating it yields CASSAGTSGGDEQFF. Looking up the rest from reference TRBV9 and TRBJ2-1 gives the full variable domain: DSGVTQTPKHLITATGQRVTLRCSPRSGDLSVYWYQQSLDQGLQFLIQYYNGEERAKGNILERFSAQQFPDLHSELNLSSLELGDSALYFCASSAGTSGGDEQFFGPGTRLTVL.

The chain employs TRBV19 and TRBJ2-1; 13 bases match TRBD2. Unmatched junction bases numbered 6, after V lost 5 bases and J lost 8 bases. This CDR3 spans 15 amino acids. CDR1 LNHDA and CDR2 SQIVND come from the germline V gene (reference sequence). CDR3 loop: CASSQGTSGTHEQFF. The CDR3 DNA follows: TGTGCCAGTAGTCAAGGGACTAGCGGGACACATGAGCAGTTCTTC.

V usage is TRBV11-2 and J usage is TRBJ2-7, with TRBD2 matching 8 bases. The CDR3 runs 15 residues. Germline CDR1 reads SGHAT; CDR2 reads FQNNGV. Trimming took 5 bases from V and 3 from J; bases not matched to a gene: 9. The CDR3 DNA is TGTGCCAGCAGCCCCCGGGGAGCGGGAGACTACGAGCAGTACTTC. It encodes CASSPRGAGDYEQYF.

The V call is TRBV6-6, the J call TRBJ1-5; 7 bases fit TRBD1. The germline gives CDR1 MNHNY, CDR2 SVGAGI (reference sequence). The CDR3 has 15 amino acids. V lost 4 bases, J lost 4 bases, and 7 bases stayed unmatched. The chain's CDR3 is CASSSMADRNQPQHF. DNA of the CDR3: TGTGCCAGCAGTTCCATGGCGGACAGGAATCAGCCCCAGCATTTT.

The rearrangement links TRBV4-1 to TRBJ1-3; possible D gene TRBD1, 5 bases. Trimming took off 3 bases at V and 0 bases at J, with 9 bases between the two ends. The CDR3 runs to 15 residues. Germline CDR1 reads MGHRA; CDR2 reads YSYEKL. The CDR3 coding sequence is TGCGCCAGCAGCCACAGGGTTCTCTCTGGAAACACCATATATTTT. Translating it yields CASSHRVLSGNTIYF.

The chain carries TRBV11-3 and TRBJ2-1; TRBD2 is a possible D gene (5 bases). V was pared by 3 bases and J by 10 bases, with 13 bases between. The CDR3 contains 13 residues. Per germline, CDR1 SGHNT and CDR2 YENEEA. The CDR3 DNA follows: TGTGCCAGCAGCTTTCTACGGGATAGGGAGCAGTTCTTC. It specifies CASSFLRDREQFF.

This sequence joins TRBV11-2 and TRBJ2-7, with 14 bases lining up with TRBD2. J gave up 2 bases and V 5 bases, and 5 bases lay outside the gene matches. CDR3 length: 16 amino acids. CDR1 and CDR2 from the germline V gene are SGHAT and FQNNGV. CDR3 loop: CASSQGLAGDPYEQYF. Here the CDR3 DNA reads TGTGCCAGCAGCCAGGGACTAGCGGGAGACCCCTACGAGCAGTACTTC.

This chain links TRBV5-1 with TRBJ1-2, with 7 bases lining up with TRBD1. The germline V gene has CDR1 SGHRS and CDR2 YFSETQ. V lost 1 base to trimming and J lost 6 bases; unmatched junction nucleotides: 3. The CDR3 is 13 residues long. CDR3 region: CASSLSGTDGYTF. CDR3 coding DNA: TGCGCCAGCAGCTTGTCCGGGACAGATGGCTACACCTTC.

This clone has a single count. This CDR3 is also generated by other DNA sequences in the sample. In DNA, the CDR3 is TGTGCCACCAGCAGGGACAGGGGGCAAGAGACCCAGTACTTC. Its protein is CATSRDRGQETQYF. V is TRBV15 and J is TRBJ2-5; 10 bases are shared with TRBD1. Per germline, CDR1 LNHNV and CDR2 YYDKDF (reference sequence). This CDR3 spans 14 amino acids. V lost 3 bases, J lost 2 bases, and 0 bases stayed unmatched.

The V and J genes are TRBV25-1 and TRBJ2-1; unclear D gene. This CDR3 region has 10 residues. V was cut by 3 bases and J by 13 bases, with 7 bases left in between. Germline V lookup: CDR1 MGHDK, CDR2 SYGVNS. For the CDR3, the DNA is TGTGCCAGCAGTGACACAGTACAGTTCTTC. Its protein product is CASSDTVQFF.

This clone was found once. CDR3 coding DNA: TGTGCCAGCAGAGCAACCGGGACAGGATTATCCTACGAGCAGTACTTC. Its protein product is CASRATGTGLSYEQYF. The chain combines TRBV7-9 with TRBJ2-7; TRBD1 matches 8 bases. Germline V CDR1 and CDR2: SEHNR, FQNEAQ (reference sequence). V shed 6 bases, J shed 1 base, and the junction held 11 bases outside the gene matches. This CDR3 comprises 16 residues. The full variable domain, completed using reference TRBV7-9 and TRBJ2-7, is DTGVSQNPRHKITKRGQNVTFRCDPISEHNRLYWYRQTLGQGPEFLTYFQNEAQLEKSRLLSDRFSAERPKGSFSTLEIQRTEQGDSAMYLCASRATGTGLSYEQYFGPGTRLTVT.

The chain has TRBV6-1 and TRBJ2-3; D remains ambiguous. Trimming removed 3 bases from V and 4 bases from J, with 11 bases in between. Germline V gene sequence: CDR1 MNHNS, CDR2 SASEGT. The CDR3 is made up of 14 amino acids. DNA of the CDR3: TGTGCCAGCAGTGATCGTTTAGAACCAGATACGCAGTATTTT. As protein: CASSDRLEPDTQYF.

This chain connects TRBV6-5 to TRBJ2-2; 8 bases fit TRBD2. CDR1 is MNHEY, CDR2 SVGAGI, per germline. V shed 2 bases, J shed 6 bases, and the junction held 8 bases outside the gene matches. This CDR3 is built from 16 residues. CDR3 sequence reads: CASSYTRIGRAGELFF. The CDR3 DNA reads TGTGCCAGCAGTTACACCCGAATCGGGAGGGCCGGGGAGCTGTTTTTT.

This chain joins TRBV4-1 and TRBJ2-3; 9 nucleotides line up with TRBD2. The CDR3 loop spans 17 amino acids. V lost 0 bases and J lost 0; bases outside the gene matches: 4. Per germline, CDR1 MGHRA and CDR2 YSYEKL. CDR3 loop: CASSQDGGRASTDTQYF. The CDR3 DNA is TGCGCCAGCAGCCAAGACGGCGGGAGGGCCAGCACAGATACGCAGTATTTT.

This clone was picked up one time. This rearrangement joins TRBV4-2 to TRBJ2-5, with D perhaps matching TRBD2 (6 bases). Germline assignment: CDR1 LGHNA and CDR2 YNFKEQ. This CDR3 has 15 residues. V was trimmed by 1 base and J by 1 base, leaving 10 bases between them. CDR3 in DNA: TGTGCCAGCAGCCAAGCTGAGCGGGCCCAAGAGACCCAGTACTTC. Translation: CASSQAERAQETQYF.

Worth noting for this clone: The conserved phenylalanine or tryptophan normally closing the CDR3 is absent here, so this likely arose from a read error. Because the CDR3's place on the DNA is in doubt, the DNA is left out and the CDR3 is given as listed by TCRdb. The rearrangement links TRBV29-1 to TRBJ1-1. Germline values: CDR1 SQVTM, CDR2 ANQGSEA. The CDR3 comprises 14 residues, both ends counted. The CDR3: CSVVVWVGGPRFLL.